This record looks at one T cell receptor (beta chain) sequence and its context. Its specificity is unknown. The data belong to a study of cytomegalovirus exposure and HLA in healthy donors. Study-level findings and limits: The authors enumerated around 150 TCR beta chains as linked to cytomegalovirus.

PCR primers comprised 60 Vbeta and 13 Jbeta primers. The protocol was immunoSEQ multiplex PCR, while the TCRdb copy is restricted to in-frame clones and leaves out a portion. The sample yields about 77,000 clones, of which the top ten take up approximately 15%. V shed 2 bases and J shed 0 bases, with 11 bases lying between them. In germline, CDR1 is SGHRS, CDR2 YFSETQ. The CDR3 consists of 15 residues. The receptor was isolated from a man between 45 and 60 years old in good health and CMV-seropositive. The specimen sequenced was PBMCs. V gene TRBV5-1 combines with J gene TRBJ1-1; TRBD1 might be the D (6 bases). The CDR3 is CASSFGQPMNTEAFF. DNA of the CDR3: TGCGCCAGCAGCTTCGGACAGCCGATGAACACTGAAGCTTTCTTT.